This T cell receptor beta chain was observed in a study of radiation and T cells in renal cell carcinoma. The repertoire was sequenced with immunoSEQ multiplex PCR; TCRdb's copy has only in-frame clones and lacks some. The sample lists 130,000 to 150,000 clones; 88% were seen once. The study's findings and limits: In blood, top tumor clones expanded by 2 weeks, shrinking by 4.

The time point denotes: baseline pretreatment blood. Treatment given: 15 Gy SBRT to primary tumor, nephrectomy 4 weeks later. The patient's renal cell carcinoma had clear cell pathology. Looked up from germline, CDR1 is SGHTA and CDR2 is FQGNSA. Trimming removed 1 base from V and 2 bases from J; junction bases left unmatched: 4. The CDR3 is 15 amino acids. Of note for this clone: Its antigen is unknown.

This sequence originates from a woman in her 70s with renal cell carcinoma. V gene TRBV7-2 combines with J gene TRBJ2-7; 8 bases are a match to TRBD1. The starting material was blood, obtained from a patient whose treatment included radiotherapy and nephrectomy. This CDR3 is CASSLVRGLTYEQYF. CDR3 nucleotide sequence: TGTGCCAGCAGCTTAGTCAGGGGGCTAACCTACGAGCAGTACTTC.